This T cell receptor beta chain derives from a study of blood T cells in healthy people across ages. The study, taken as a whole, reports: Long-lived donors carried more naive CD4+ cells and greater diversity than aged donors. It was held that diversity estimates obtained from one million T cells represented underestimates.

Healthy individuals of Caucasian origin from Russia, aged about 6 to 95, served as donors. With a J-beta primer mix and a sample-barcoded 5' primer, a second PCR ran 7 to 11 cycles. TCRdb re-derived calls from the 5' RACE reads in MiXCR, one entry per CDR3 protein. The sample holds 590,000 or so distinct CDR3 sequences, about 28% seen once. V was pared by 6 bases and J by 8 bases, with 9 bases of the junction left unmatched. The CDR3 is made up of 14 amino acids. Germline loops: CDR1 SNHLY, CDR2 FYNNEI. A word on this clonotype: Its antigen is undetermined.

Input material: blood. The chain joins TRBV2 to TRBJ1-2, with 10 bases fitting TRBD1. The receptor was isolated from a woman aged 80 or over in good health. In nucleotides, the CDR3 is TGTGCCAGCAGAACGGGACAGGGGATCGACGGCTACACCTTC. Translation gives CASRTGQGIDGYTF.